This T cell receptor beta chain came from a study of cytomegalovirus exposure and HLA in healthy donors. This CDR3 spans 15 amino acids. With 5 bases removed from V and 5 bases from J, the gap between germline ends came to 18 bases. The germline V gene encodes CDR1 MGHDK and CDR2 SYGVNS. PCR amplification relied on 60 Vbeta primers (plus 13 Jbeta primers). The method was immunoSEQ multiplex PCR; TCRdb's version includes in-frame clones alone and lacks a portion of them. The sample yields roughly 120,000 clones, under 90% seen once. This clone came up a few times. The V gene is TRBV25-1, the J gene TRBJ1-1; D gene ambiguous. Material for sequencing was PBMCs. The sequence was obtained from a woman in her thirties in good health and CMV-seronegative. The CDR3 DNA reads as TGTGCCAGCAGTCCCCTTAGTCGGGTTGAGACTGAAGCTTTCTTT. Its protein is CASSPLSRVETEAFF.